This is a list of T cell receptor beta chains from one sample in a study of vaccination and CD4 T cells after COVID-19. No antigen is known for these receptors. In TCRdb, the PCR reads were re-called with MiXCR into one record per CDR3 protein. This repertoire shows about 25,000 distinct CDR3 sequences, 28% found once; its top ten account for 7.1%. The material sequenced was CD4+ T cells from blood, cultured in vitro, taken about 7 months after SARS-CoV-2 vaccination. The receptors here all came from a human donor who had recovered from COVID-19. Each CDR3 is given with its conserved first and last residue. A D gene is named only where the DNA matches it firmly. Rows give clone size only sometimes, using once, few, many, or a class for an expanded clone.

few	TRBV24-1	TRBJ2-5	-	CATSDLGREETQYF	TGTGCCACCAGTGATTTGGGCCGGGAAGAGACCCAGTACTTC
medium-sized	TRBV24-1	TRBJ2-5	-	CATSGTSEVETQYF	TGTGCCACCAGTGGGACATCGGAGGTGGAGACCCAGTACTTC
few	TRBV20-1	TRBJ1-1	-	CSARRILEVSTEAFF	TGCAGTGCAAGACGCATCTTAGAGGTCAGCACTGAAGCTTTCTTT
many	TRBV18	TRBJ2-5	-	CASSPGEGTQYF	TGTGCCAGCTCACCGGGTGAAGGGACCCAGTACTTC
few	TRBV7-9	TRBJ2-3	-	CASSLTVDTQYF	TGTGCCAGCAGCCTAACTGTAGATACGCAGTATTTT
medium-sized	TRBV7-9	TRBJ1-2	-	CASSPWEVPNYGYTF	TGTGCCAGCAGCCCCTGGGAGGTCCCTAACTATGGCTACACCTTC
few	TRBV27	TRBJ1-5	-	CASSPRDGPNQPQHF	TGTGCCAGCAGTCCGCGCGACGGCCCCAATCAGCCCCAGCATTTT
-	TRBV7-3	TRBJ2-3	-	CASSSNSGTQYF	TGTGCCAGCAGCTCAAACTCTGGTACGCAGTATTTT
few	TRBV7-6	TRBJ2-3	-	CASRIGGGTDTQYF	TGTGCCAGCAGAATAGGGGGGGGCACAGATACGCAGTATTTT
-	TRBV20-1	TRBJ2-5	TRBD1	CSARDPTGFQETQYF	TGCAGTGCTAGAGACCCGACAGGGTTCCAAGAGACCCAGTACTTC
-	TRBV7-9	TRBJ2-5	TRBD2	CASSLVLAGVETQYF	TGTGCCAGCAGCTTGGTACTAGCGGGAGTGGAGACCCAGTACTTC
few	TRBV28	TRBJ2-5	TRBD2	CASSLWTSGSQETQYF	TGTGCCAGCAGTTTATGGACTAGCGGGAGCCAAGAGACCCAGTACTTC
-	TRBV6-1	TRBJ1-1	-	CASSGGSLEAFF	TGTGCCAGCTCCGGTGGGAGCCTTGAAGCTTTCTTT